The 30 T cell receptor beta chains below all came from one sample that was sequenced in a study of Ad26.COV2.S vaccination and SARS-CoV-2 variants. Sample treatment: 19 received Ad26.COV2.S at low or high dose, single or two shots; roughly five received placebo; per-sample allocation not given. Samples came from day 63 after the first vaccine or placebo injection. Using immunoSEQ multiplex PCR, the repertoire was profiled, and TCRdb retains in-frame clones only, with some absent. The data hold about 500,000 clones, with 80% to 90% observed a single time. Sequenced here: peripheral blood, sampled in a trial of Ad26.COV2.S vaccine versus placebo. Receptors originate from a person aged 18 to 59 who received the Ad26.COV2.S COVID-19 vaccine or a placebo.

V and J are TRBV6-6 and TRBJ2-7; D not certain. The length of the CDR3 is 15 residues. The V end was cut by 3 bases, the J end by 6 bases, with 18 bases between. Germline V gene lookup returns CDR1 MNHNY and CDR2 SVGAGI (reference sequence). CDR3 DNA sequence: TGTGCCAGCAGTTATCCCACCCGCCTAGAGTCCGAGCAGTACTTC. This sequence encodes CASSYPTRLESEQYF.

This chain links TRBV6-6 with TRBJ1-5, with D possibly TRBD1 on 6 matching bases. Trimming took 2 bases from V and 5 from J, leaving 10 bases between them. This CDR3 is built from 14 residues. Germline V gene lookup returns CDR1 MNHNY and CDR2 SVGAGI (reference sequence). CDR3 residues: CASSYTGPYQPQHF. In DNA, the CDR3 is TGTGCCAGCAGTTACACAGGGCCCTATCAGCCCCAGCATTTT.

This chain joins TRBV5-1 and TRBJ1-3, with 7 bases fitting TRBD1. CDR1 and CDR2 (germline): SGHRS, YFSETQ. The junction had 10 bases not matched to a gene; V was cut back by 4 bases and J by 0 bases. The CDR3 has 17 amino acids. CDR3 coding DNA: TGCGCCAGCAGCCAAATGGGACAGAGGAACTCTGGAAACACCATATATTTT. It is translated as CASSQMGQRNSGNTIYF. The full variable domain, in which reference TRBV5-1 and TRBJ1-3 provide the parts outside the CDR3, is KAGVTQTPRYLIKTRGQQVTLSCSPISGHRSVSWYQQTPGQGLQFLFEYFSETQRNKGNFPGRFSGRQFSNSRSEMNVSTLELGDSALYLCASSQMGQRNSGNTIYFGEGSWLTVV.

With respect to this clone: One end of the junction is discordant with germline, which a read error may explain. The chain has TRBV7-3 and TRBJ1-1, with D tentatively TRBD1 (5 bases). The CDR3 extends over 13 amino acids. From germline, CDR1 is SGHTA and CDR2 FQGTGA. The CDR3 nucleotides read TGTGCCAACAGCTTCGGGGGTGACACTGAAGCTTTCTTT. This encodes CANSFGGDTEAFF.

This chain joins TRBV18 and TRBJ2-3; the match to TRBD2 covers 11 bases. The CDR3 is 19 residues long. Per the germline V gene, CDR1 is KGHSH and CDR2 is LQKENI. V shed 1 base and J 3 bases; nucleotides not matched to a gene: 12. The CDR3 loop reads CASSPLPGTSGGGTDTQYF. CDR3 in DNA: TGTGCCAGCTCACCACTGCCCGGGACTAGCGGAGGGGGGACAGATACGCAGTATTTT.

The J gene is TRBJ2-7, the V gene TRBV5-1; TRBD1 might be the D (6 bases). Germline lookup yields CDR1 SGHRS and CDR2 YFSETQ. The ends were cut back, 4 bases at V and 2 bases at J, with 16 bases in the middle. The CDR3 is 15 amino acids. The CDR3 sequence is CASSLYSGHPYEQYF. The DNA for the CDR3 is TGCGCCAGCAGCCTCTATTCGGGACACCCCTACGAGCAGTACTTC.

The chain carries TRBV21-1 and TRBJ2-7; the DNA was not used to check the table's D call, TRBD1. TRBV21-1 is a pseudogene locus. The CDR3 totals 18 residues. The CDR3 DNA reads as TGTGCCAGCAGCAAGTACCCCAGGGGAAAGGAGGAGGACTACGAGCAGTACTTC. This gives the protein CASSKYPRGKEEDYEQYF.

The genes are TRBV7-9 and TRBJ1-1; 8 bases are a match to TRBD1. This CDR3 comprises 13 residues. Germline CDR1 is SEHNR and CDR2 is FQNEAQ (reference sequence). After removal of 10 bases from V and 4 bases from J, the junction contained 8 bases not matched to a gene. The CDR3 spells CAIPGTGATEAFF. The CDR3 DNA reads as TGTGCCATACCTGGGACAGGTGCCACTGAAGCTTTCTTT.

The gene calls are TRBV19 and TRBJ1-5; D gene unclear. The CDR3 totals 18 residues. CDR1 is LNHDA and CDR2 is SQIVND in the germline V gene (reference sequence). V was shortened by 1 base and J by 1 base, with 17 bases between the two germline ends. The chain's CDR3 is CASSIVFKGRVSNQPQHF. CDR3 nucleotide sequence: TGTGCCAGTAGTATAGTCTTCAAAGGGAGGGTGAGCAATCAGCCCCAGCATTTT.

V is TRBV6-6 and J is TRBJ2-1; 10 positions agree with TRBD2. CDR1 is MNHNY and CDR2 is SVGAGI in the germline V gene (reference sequence). The CDR3 has 16 residues. The junction had 10 bases not matched to a gene; V was cut back by 6 bases and J by 5 bases. CDR3: CASRKRGGTYNNEQFF. As DNA, the CDR3 is TGTGCCAGCAGGAAGCGGGGGGGAACTTACAACAATGAGCAGTTCTTC.

The V gene is TRBV28, the J gene TRBJ2-5; D tentatively reads TRBD1 or TRBD2 (6 bases each). The CDR3 extends over 14 amino acids. The germline V gene encodes CDR1 MDHEN and CDR2 SYDVKM. Trimming took 5 bases from V and 2 from J, leaving 12 bases between them. The CDR3 protein is CASSRGGTQETQYF. The CDR3 coding sequence is TGTGCCAGCAGTCGGGGCGGGACACAAGAGACCCAGTACTTC. Complete variable domain (other parts from reference TRBV28 and TRBJ2-5): DVKVTQSSRYLVKRTGEKVFLECVQDMDHENMFWYRQDPGLGLRLIYFSYDVKMKEKGDIPEGYSVSREKKERFSLILESASTNQTSMYLCASSRGGTQETQYFGPGTRLLVL.

The chain links TRBV28 to TRBJ1-3, with a possible D match to TRBD1 (6 bases). Trimming pared 2 bases from V and 0 bases from J, leaving 8 bases between. Germline lookup yields CDR1 MDHEN and CDR2 SYDVKM. The CDR3 spans 15 residues. The CDR3 DNA sequence: TGTGCCAGCAGTTTAGGACAGTCCTCTGGAAACACCATATATTTT. Translated: CASSLGQSSGNTIYF.

V and J are TRBV27 and TRBJ1-2, with 8 bases aligning to TRBD1. Germline V gene data show CDR1 as MNHEY and CDR2 as SMNVEV (reference sequence). J lost 0 bases, V lost 5 bases, and 8 bases had no gene match. The CDR3 loop spans 16 amino acids. The CDR3 here is CASSTRTGTSNYGYTF. CDR3 DNA: TGTGCCAGCAGTACTCGGACAGGGACTTCTAACTATGGCTACACCTTC.

The chain uses TRBV6-5 and TRBJ1-1; 7 positions match TRBD1. CDR3 size: 15 residues. After removal of 7 bases from V and 8 bases from J, the junction contained 16 bases not matched to a gene. Germline V gene data show CDR1 as MNHEY and CDR2 as SVGAGI. The CDR3 is CASNPRDSLASEAFF. The CDR3 DNA reads TGTGCCAGCAACCCCCGGGACAGCCTTGCCTCGGAAGCTTTCTTT.

This chain connects TRBV4-1 to TRBJ2-1; 9 bases align to TRBD2. The germline V gene has CDR1 MGHRA and CDR2 YSYEKL. J gave up 13 bases and V 1 base, and 20 bases lay outside the gene matches. This CDR3 comprises 18 residues. This chain's CDR3 is CASSQAVGVASGKFYQFF. The CDR3 DNA reads TGCGCCAGCAGCCAAGCAGTGGGTGTGGCTAGCGGGAAGTTTTATCAGTTCTTC.

The rearrangement uses TRBV5-1 and TRBJ1-6; weak D call: TRBD1 (5 bases). Trimming shortened V by 3 bases and J by 5 bases, and 9 bases separated the two germline ends. The CDR3 spans 14 residues. CDR1 is SGHRS and CDR2 is YFSETQ in the germline V gene. This chain's CDR3 is CASSWKGDNSPLHF. CDR3 DNA sequence: TGCGCCAGCAGCTGGAAAGGGGATAATTCACCCCTCCACTTT.

In this sample, this clone turned up once. The chain recombines TRBV14 with TRBJ2-5; a possible D gene is TRBD2 (5 bases). The V end was cut by 0 bases, the J end by 4 bases, with 15 bases between. The germline V gene encodes CDR1 SGHDN and CDR2 FVKESK. CDR3 length: 16 residues. The CDR3 DNA reads as TGTGCCAGCAGCCAAGATTTCGGGCGGGTGGTAGAGACCCAGTACTTC. The encoded protein is CASSQDFGRVVETQYF.

The V gene is TRBV28, the J gene TRBJ2-7, with a weak D call TRBD2 (5 bases). CDR3 length: 14 amino acids. The V gene's germline CDR1 is MDHEN and CDR2 SYDVKM. V was pared by 3 bases and J by 2 bases, with 11 bases between. The CDR3 reads CASSFFAGTYEQYF. The CDR3, as DNA: TGTGCCAGCAGTTTCTTCGCCGGGACCTACGAGCAGTACTTC.

J is TRBJ2-2 and V is TRBV2; possibly TRBD1 or TRBD2 for D (5 bases each). The CDR3 has 15 amino acids. V lost 4 bases, J lost 4 bases, and 13 bases lay in between. Germline V lookup: CDR1 SNHLY, CDR2 FYNNEI. The CDR3 region has the DNA TGTGCCAGCAGTGGGATGGGACGGACCACCGGGGAGCTGTTTTTT. As protein: CASSGMGRTTGELFF.

The chain is built from TRBV7-9 and TRBJ2-3; D possibly matches TRBD1 or TRBD2 (5 bases each). Trimming removed 5 bases at V and 1 base at J, with 10 bases between. Germline values: CDR1 SEHNR, CDR2 FQNEAQ (reference sequence). This CDR3 is 14 amino acids long. CDR3 protein: CASSPRGGTDTQYF. The CDR3, as DNA: TGTGCCAGCAGCCCGAGGGGCGGCACAGATACGCAGTATTTT.

V and J are TRBV29-1 and TRBJ2-1; no reliable D call. The CDR3 is 13 amino acids. V lost 6 bases and J 9 bases, leaving 18 bases between the germline ends. Germline V gives CDR1 SQVTM, CDR2 ANQGSEA. CDR3 residues: CSVENSPTLEQFF. The CDR3 DNA reads as TGCAGCGTAGAGAACTCTCCAACTCTTGAGCAGTTCTTC.

Points on this clone: Other DNA sequences in the sample encode the same CDR3. The CDR3 nucleotides read TGTGCCAGCAGCTTAGGGGGGACAGGGGGCTACGAGCAGTACTTC. This sequence encodes CASSLGGTGGYEQYF. This chain uses TRBV7-8 with TRBJ2-7, with 11 positions matching TRBD1. J gave up 3 bases and V 1 base, and 2 bases lay outside the gene matches. The CDR3 spans 15 residues. Germline CDR1 and CDR2: SGHVS and FQNEAQ.

The rearrangement joins TRBV4-2 to TRBJ2-5; 13 bases agree with TRBD2. Germline V gene sequence: CDR1 LGHNA, CDR2 YNFKEQ. V shed 1 base and J 7 bases; nucleotides not matched to a gene: 9. This CDR3 is built from 17 residues. This CDR3 is CASSQVTSGGRSMTQYF. DNA for the CDR3: TGTGCCAGCAGCCAAGTGACTAGCGGGGGGCGCAGCATGACCCAGTACTTC.

This clone is a singleton in its sample. V usage is TRBV4-1 and J usage is TRBJ1-2, with D maybe TRBD1 (6 bases). The CDR3 is 16 amino acids. Trimming shortened V by 1 base and J by 2 bases, and 14 bases separated the two germline ends. In germline, CDR1 is MGHRA, CDR2 YSYEKL. The CDR3 here is CASSQVFNRENYGYTF. As DNA, the CDR3 is TGCGCCAGCAGCCAAGTTTTCAACAGGGAGAACTATGGCTACACCTTC.

This chain connects TRBV6-6 to TRBJ2-1; no reliable D call. This CDR3 is 15 amino acids long. The V and J ends lost 4 bases and 0 bases respectively, with 10 bases between them. The germline V gene has CDR1 MNHNY and CDR2 SVGAGI (reference sequence). In DNA, the CDR3 is TGTGCCAGCAGTTCCCTGCCTAGCTCCTACAATGAGCAGTTCTTC. Its protein product is CASSSLPSSYNEQFF.

The chain combines TRBV7-2 with TRBJ2-1, with TRBD2 matching 11 bases. Germline V gives CDR1 SGHTA, CDR2 FQGNSA. The CDR3 sequence is 16 residues long. Unmatched junction bases numbered 14, after V lost 7 bases and J lost 9 bases. CDR3 sequence (DNA): TGTGCCAGCACCCTTAGCGGGGGGGCCGCCCCGAGTGAGCAGTTCTTC. Its translation: CASTLSGGAAPSEQFF.

This clone appeared a single time. V usage is TRBV27 and J usage is TRBJ1-5; D uncertain. The CDR3 sequence is 15 residues long. Germline V CDR1 and CDR2: MNHEY, SMNVEV (reference sequence). Trimming pared 5 bases from V and 4 bases from J, leaving 15 bases between. The CDR3 DNA reads TGTGCCAGCAGTCCTAACCGTCAGATTAATCAGCCCCAGCATTTT. Translated: CASSPNRQINQPQHF.

CDR3 loop: CASSEQGKIGGAVGYEQYF. CDR3 nucleotide sequence: TGTGCCAGCAGCGAACAGGGAAAAATCGGGGGCGCGGTTGGTTACGAGCAGTACTTC. The chain links TRBV7-9 to TRBJ2-7, with D tentatively TRBD1 or TRBD2 (6 bases each). V lost 5 bases to trimming and J lost 4 bases, with 30 bases between them. The CDR3 contains 19 residues. Germline CDR1 SEHNR, CDR2 FQNEAQ (reference sequence). Together with reference TRBV7-9 and TRBJ2-7, the CDR3 gives the full variable domain: DTGVSQNPRHKITKRGQNVTFRCDPISEHNRLYWYRQTLGQGPEFLTYFQNEAQLEKSRLLSDRFSAERPKGSFSTLEIQRTEQGDSAMYLCASSEQGKIGGAVGYEQYFGPGTRLTVT.

This rearrangement joins TRBV12-5 to TRBJ2-3; a possible D gene is TRBD2 (5 bases). The CDR3 is 15 amino acids. V was clipped by 3 bases and J by 4 bases, with 14 bases between them. Germline V CDR1 and CDR2: LGHNT, FRNRAP. The CDR3 DNA follows: TGTGCTAGTGGTTTTGGACTGGCCCCCCCAGATACGCAGTATTTT. Translation: CASGFGLAPPDTQYF.

The gene calls are TRBV18 and TRBJ2-1; the D gene is possibly TRBD1 (5 bases). The CDR3 contains 13 residues. Trimming cost V 3 bases and J 7 bases, with 10 bases left between them. Germline V lookup: CDR1 KGHSH, CDR2 LQKENI. DNA for the CDR3: TGTGCCAGCTCACCGGCAGGGAATAATGAGCAGTTCTTC. Protein product: CASSPAGNNEQFF.